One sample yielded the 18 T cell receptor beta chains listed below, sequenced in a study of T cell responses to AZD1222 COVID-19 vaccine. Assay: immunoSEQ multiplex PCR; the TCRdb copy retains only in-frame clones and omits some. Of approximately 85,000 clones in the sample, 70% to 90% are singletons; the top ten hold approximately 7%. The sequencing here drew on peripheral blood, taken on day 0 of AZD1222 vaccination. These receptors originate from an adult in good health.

DNA of the CDR3: TGTGCCAGCCAGGGGGGGGCGCATAATTCACCCCTCCACTTT. This gives the protein CASQGGAHNSPLHF. The gene calls are TRBV3-1 (or the pseudogene TRBV3-2) and TRBJ1-6; 7 bases line up with TRBD1. CDR1 and CDR2 (germline): LGHDT, YNNKEL (reference sequence). V gave up 8 bases and J gave up 5 bases; unmatched junction bases: 6. The length of the CDR3 is 14 residues.

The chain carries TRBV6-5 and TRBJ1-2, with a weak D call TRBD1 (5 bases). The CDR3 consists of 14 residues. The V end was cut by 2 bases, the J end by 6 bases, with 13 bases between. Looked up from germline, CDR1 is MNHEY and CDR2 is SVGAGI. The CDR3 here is CASSYRGGRNGYTF. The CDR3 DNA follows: TGTGCCAGCAGTTACCGTGGGGGGAGGAATGGCTACACCTTC.

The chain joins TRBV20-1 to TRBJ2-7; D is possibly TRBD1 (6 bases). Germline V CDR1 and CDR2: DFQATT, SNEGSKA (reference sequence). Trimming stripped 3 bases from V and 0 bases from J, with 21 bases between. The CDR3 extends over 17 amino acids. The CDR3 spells CSASIPGQGALSYEQYF. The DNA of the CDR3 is TGCAGTGCTAGTATACCGGGACAAGGGGCCCTCTCCTACGAGCAGTACTTC.

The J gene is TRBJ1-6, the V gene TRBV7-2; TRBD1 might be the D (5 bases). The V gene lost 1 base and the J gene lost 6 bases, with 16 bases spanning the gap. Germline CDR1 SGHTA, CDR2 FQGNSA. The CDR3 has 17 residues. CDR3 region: CASSLVGTGLSNSPLHF. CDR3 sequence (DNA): TGTGCCAGCAGCTTAGTCGGGACCGGCCTTTCTAATTCACCCCTCCACTTT.

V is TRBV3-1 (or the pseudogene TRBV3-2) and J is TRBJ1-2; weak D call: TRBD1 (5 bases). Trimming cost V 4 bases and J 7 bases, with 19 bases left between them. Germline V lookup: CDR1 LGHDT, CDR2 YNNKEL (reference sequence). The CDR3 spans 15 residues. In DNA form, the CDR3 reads TGTGCCAGCAGCCGACCGGGGCCCTTGAGAGGTGGCTACACCTTC. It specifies CASSRPGPLRGGYTF.

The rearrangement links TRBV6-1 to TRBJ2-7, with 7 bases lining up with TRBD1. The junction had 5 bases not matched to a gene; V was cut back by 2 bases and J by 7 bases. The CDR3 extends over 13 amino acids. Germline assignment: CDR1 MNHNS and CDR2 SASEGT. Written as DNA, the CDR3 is TGTGCCAGCAGTGAAAGTCAGGGGGTAGAGCAGTACTTC. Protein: CASSESQGVEQYF.

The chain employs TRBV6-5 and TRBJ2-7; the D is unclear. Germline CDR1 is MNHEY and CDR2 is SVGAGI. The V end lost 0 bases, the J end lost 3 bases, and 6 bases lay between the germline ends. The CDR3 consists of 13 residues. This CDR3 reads CASSYSNLYEQYF. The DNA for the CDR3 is TGTGCCAGCAGTTACTCCAACCTCTACGAGCAGTACTTC.

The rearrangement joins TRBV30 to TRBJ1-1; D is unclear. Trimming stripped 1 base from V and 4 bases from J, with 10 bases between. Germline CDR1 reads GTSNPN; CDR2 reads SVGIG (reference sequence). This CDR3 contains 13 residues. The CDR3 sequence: CAWSGQGGTEAFF. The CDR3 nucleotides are TGTGCCTGGAGTGGCCAAGGAGGCACTGAAGCTTTCTTT.

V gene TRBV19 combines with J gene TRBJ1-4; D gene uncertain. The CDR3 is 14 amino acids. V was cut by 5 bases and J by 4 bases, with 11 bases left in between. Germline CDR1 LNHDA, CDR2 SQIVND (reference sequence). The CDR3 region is CASSPQAGNEKLFF. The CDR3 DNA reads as TGTGCCAGTAGTCCCCAGGCCGGTAATGAAAAACTGTTTTTT.

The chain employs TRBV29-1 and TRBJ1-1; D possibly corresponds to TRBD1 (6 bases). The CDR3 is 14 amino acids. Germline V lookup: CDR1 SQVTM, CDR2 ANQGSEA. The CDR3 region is CTYLRGAEVTEAFF. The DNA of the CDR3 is TGCACCTACTTGAGGGGGGCTGAAGTCACTGAAGCTTTCTTT.

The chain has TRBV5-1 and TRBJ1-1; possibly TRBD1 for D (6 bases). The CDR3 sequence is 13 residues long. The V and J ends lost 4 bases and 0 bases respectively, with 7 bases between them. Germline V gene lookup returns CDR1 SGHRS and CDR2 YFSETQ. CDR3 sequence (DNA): TGCGCCAGCAGCAGGGACATGAACACTGAAGCTTTCTTT. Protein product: CASSRDMNTEAFF.

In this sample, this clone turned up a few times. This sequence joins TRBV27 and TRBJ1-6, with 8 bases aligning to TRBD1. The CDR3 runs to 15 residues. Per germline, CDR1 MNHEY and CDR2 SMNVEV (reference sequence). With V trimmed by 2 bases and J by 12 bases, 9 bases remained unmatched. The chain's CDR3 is CASSLRQGPVLPLHF. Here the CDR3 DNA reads TGTGCCAGCAGTTTAAGACAGGGGCCCGTCTTACCCCTCCACTTT.

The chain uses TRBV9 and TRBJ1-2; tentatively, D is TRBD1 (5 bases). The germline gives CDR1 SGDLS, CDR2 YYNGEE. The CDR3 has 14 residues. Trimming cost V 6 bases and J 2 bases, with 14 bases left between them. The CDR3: CASTEQETNYGYTF. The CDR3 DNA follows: TGTGCCAGCACCGAACAGGAGACAAACTATGGCTACACCTTC.

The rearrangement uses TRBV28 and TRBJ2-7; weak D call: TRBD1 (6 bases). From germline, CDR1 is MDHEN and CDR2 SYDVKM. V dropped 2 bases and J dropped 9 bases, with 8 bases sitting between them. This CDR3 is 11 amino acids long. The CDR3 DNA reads TGTGCCAGCAGTTTACAGGGGCGGCAGTACTTC. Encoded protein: CASSLQGRQYF.

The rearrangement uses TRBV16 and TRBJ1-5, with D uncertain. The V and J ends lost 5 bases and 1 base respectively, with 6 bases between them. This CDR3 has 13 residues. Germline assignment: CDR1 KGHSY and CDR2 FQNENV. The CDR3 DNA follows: TGTGCCAGCAGCTCCCAGAGCAATCAGCCCCAGCATTTT. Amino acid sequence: CASSSQSNQPQHF.

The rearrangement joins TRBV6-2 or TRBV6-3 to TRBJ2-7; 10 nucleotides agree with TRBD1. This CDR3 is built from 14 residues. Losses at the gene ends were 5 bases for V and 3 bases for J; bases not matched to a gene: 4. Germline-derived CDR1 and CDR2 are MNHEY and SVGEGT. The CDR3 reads CASSQRDRGYEQYF. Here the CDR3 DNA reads TGTGCCAGCAGTCAGAGGGACAGGGGCTACGAGCAGTACTTC.

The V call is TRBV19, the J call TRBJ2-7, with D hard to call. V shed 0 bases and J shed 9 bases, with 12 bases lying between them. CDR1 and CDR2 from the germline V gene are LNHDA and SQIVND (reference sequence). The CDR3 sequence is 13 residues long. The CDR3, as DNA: TGTGCCAGTAGTATAGATCAGGCGCAAGGGCAGTACTTC. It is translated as CASSIDQAQGQYF.

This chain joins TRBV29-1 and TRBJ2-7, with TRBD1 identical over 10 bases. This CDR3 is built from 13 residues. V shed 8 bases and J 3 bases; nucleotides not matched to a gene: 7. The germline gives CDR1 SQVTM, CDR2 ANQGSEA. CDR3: CSTRGQGGYEQYF. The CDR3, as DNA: TGCAGCACCCGCGGACAGGGGGGCTACGAGCAGTACTTC.